This T cell receptor (beta chain) was found in a study of CD8+CD57+ T cells in acquired aplastic anemia. The overall study: Sorting CD4+ and CD8+ cells gave DNA averaging around 3 ug. Sequencing produced an average of around 11 million reads per healthy donor for CD4+ cells. Points from the study as a whole: Patients and controls shared 25 to 35 CD8+ CDR3 sequences, highly expressed in patients. CD8+ Simpson's diversity did not differ significantly between patients and controls.

Genomic DNA constituted the template upon which TCR beta VDJ and CDR3 profiling was performed. Using its own MiXCR run on the reads, TCRdb lists one record per CDR3 protein. This table has 150,000 to 200,000 distinct CDR3 sequences, approximately 45% appearing once. Concerning this clonotype itself: Its target is unknown.

Looked up from germline, CDR1 is MDHEN and CDR2 is SYDVKM. The CDR3 runs to 10 residues. The germline V and J ends were trimmed by 8 bases and 6 bases, with 7 bases remaining between them. Sample: sorted CD4+, CD8+, or CD8+CD57+ T cells (not recorded which) from PBMCs. This chain uses TRBV28 with TRBJ1-1; D uncertain. The source is a human donor in good health. The CDR3 DNA sequence: TGTGCCAGCCTAACGGCTGAAGCTTTCTTT. Residues: CASLTAEAFF.